These 10 T cell receptor beta chains came from one sample sequenced in a study of CD8 T cells in ankylosing spondylitis. TCRdb fed the 5' RACE reads into MiXCR, producing one record per CDR3 protein. The sample yields tens of thousands of distinct CDR3 sequences, more than 5.5% seen once. Material for sequencing was blood, either unsorted or a sorted T cell fraction (not recorded which). The receptor set was obtained from a male donor with ankylosing spondylitis or in good health (not recorded which).

The genes are TRBV29-1 and TRBJ2-1, with 8 bases aligning to TRBD2. This CDR3 region has 13 residues. CDR1 is SQVTM and CDR2 is ANQGSEA in the germline V gene. Trimming cost V 4 bases and J 4 bases; bases outside gene matches: 3. The DNA of the CDR3 is TGCAGCGTTGGTACTAGCGGATACAATGAGCAGTTCTTC. This gives the protein CSVGTSGYNEQFF.

This clonotype came up a few times. The chain carries TRBV24-1 and TRBJ2-7; 9 bases are a match to TRBD2. CDR3 size: 13 residues. Germline CDR1 and CDR2: KGHDR and SFDVKD. Trimming removed 5 bases from V and 7 bases from J; junction bases left unmatched: 5. The DNA of the CDR3 is TGTGCCACCAGTGTAGCGGGAGCTGGGGAGCAGTACTTC. Translated, it gives CATSVAGAGEQYF.

This clonotype was detected many times. This chain connects TRBV15 to TRBJ2-7; weak D call: TRBD1 (5 bases). Deletions cut 1 base from V and 5 bases from J, with 18 bases between. Germline V CDR1 and CDR2: LNHNV, YYDKDF (reference sequence). CDR3 length: 16 amino acids. This chain's CDR3 is CATSRGGAGAVHEQYF. CDR3 nucleotide sequence: TGTGCCACCAGCAGAGGTGGGGCTGGCGCCGTCCACGAGCAGTACTTC.

This clonotype was seen many times. The chain combines TRBV2 with TRBJ2-7; possibly TRBD1 for D (5 bases). The CDR3 length is 13 residues. Trimming stripped 10 bases from V and 2 bases from J, with 15 bases between. Looked up from germline, CDR1 is SNHLY and CDR2 is FYNNEI. The CDR3 sequence: CATASDSPYEQYF. CDR3 DNA: TGTGCCACCGCCTCCGACAGCCCCTACGAGCAGTACTTC.

At least ten counts were recorded for this clonotype. V is TRBV5-1 and J is TRBJ1-2, with TRBD1 identical over 12 bases. The CDR3 is made up of 16 amino acids. Germline values: CDR1 SGHRS, CDR2 YFSETQ. The trim removed 4 bases at V and 8 bases at J, leaving 12 bases unmatched. CDR3 protein: CASSPSGQGASKGYTF. The CDR3, as DNA: TGCGCCAGCAGCCCGTCGGGACAGGGGGCGTCGAAAGGCTACACCTTC. Drawing the rest from reference TRBV5-1 and TRBJ1-2, the complete variable domain is KAGVTQTPRYLIKTRGQQVTLSCSPISGHRSVSWYQQTPGQGLQFLFEYFSETQRNKGNFPGRFSGRQFSNSRSEMNVSTLELGDSALYLCASSPSGQGASKGYTFGSGTRLTVV.

This clonotype was picked up many times. This rearrangement joins TRBV4-1 to TRBJ2-7; D unclear. Germline V gives CDR1 MGHRA, CDR2 YSYEKL. This CDR3 spans 15 amino acids. Trimming pared 0 bases from V and 2 bases from J, leaving 11 bases between. CDR3 sequence reads: CASSQDPYNAYEQYF. The CDR3 DNA reads TGCGCCAGCAGCCAAGATCCCTACAACGCCTACGAGCAGTACTTC.

This clonotype came up many times. The V gene is TRBV5-1, the J gene TRBJ2-5; D perhaps matches TRBD1 (6 bases). The CDR3 extends over 13 amino acids. Germline CDR1 and CDR2: SGHRS and YFSETQ. V gave up 3 bases and J gave up 2 bases, with 8 bases separating them. The CDR3 region is CASSSGAQETQYF. CDR3 DNA: TGCGCCAGCAGCTCAGGGGCTCAAGAGACCCAGTACTTC.

This chain joins TRBV20-1 and TRBJ2-1; 9 positions agree with TRBD2. Losses at the gene ends were 6 bases for V and 10 bases for J; bases not matched to a gene: 10. The CDR3 length is 13 residues. Germline values: CDR1 DFQATT, CDR2 SNEGSKA (reference sequence). The CDR3 DNA reads as TGCAGTGCGCCCCTTAGCGGGAGTGGGGAGCAGTTCTTC. Amino acid sequence: CSAPLSGSGEQFF.

This clonotype showed up many times. V and J are TRBV14 and TRBJ1-6; TRBD1 might be the D (5 bases). The CDR3 spans 16 residues. Germline V gene data show CDR1 as SGHDN and CDR2 as FVKESK. V lost 4 bases to trimming and J lost 4 bases, with 14 bases between them. Here the CDR3 reads CASSPSGTPYNSPLHF. The CDR3 coding sequence is TGTGCCAGCAGCCCGTCGGGGACTCCTTATAATTCACCCCTCCACTTT.

This clonotype was picked up many times. This chain uses TRBV7-9 with TRBJ2-7; D is uncertain. The length of the CDR3 is 14 residues. The germline CDR1 and CDR2 sequences are SEHNR and FQNEAQ (reference sequence). The V and J ends lost 7 bases and 6 bases respectively, with 19 bases between them. The CDR3: CASTLGGGATEQYF. CDR3 nucleotide sequence: TGTGCCAGCACCCTTGGCGGCGGAGCCACCGAGCAGTACTTC.